These 17 T cell receptor beta chains were sequenced from one sample in a study of blood T cell repertoires in COVID-19. Profiled with immunoSEQ multiplex PCR; TCRdb holds only in-frame clones, not every one. The sample has 85,000 to 130,000 clones; approximately 86% are singletons. Source material: peripheral blood. These receptors were taken from a woman aged 60 to 75 with acute or convalescent COVID-19.

The J gene is TRBJ1-5, the V gene TRBV10-1, with D unresolved. This CDR3 contains 13 residues. Germline V CDR1 and CDR2: WNHNN, SYGVQD (reference sequence). Trimming left V 4 bases short and J 7 bases short, with 11 bases between. DNA for the CDR3: TGCGCCAGCAGTGCCGGGGTCGGGCAGCCCCAGCATTTT. Translating gives CASSAGVGQPQHF.

The rearrangement links TRBV2 to TRBJ2-1; tentative D call: TRBD2 (6 bases). The CDR3 is 17 amino acids. Germline values: CDR1 SNHLY, CDR2 FYNNEI. Trimming cost V 2 bases and J 9 bases, with 23 bases left between them. CDR3 DNA: TGTGCCAGCAGTGAATCGAGGATCGCGACTAGTTTAGGTGAGCAGTTCTTC. It yields the protein CASSESRIATSLGEQFF.

This rearrangement joins TRBV7-3 to TRBJ1-1; 7 bases fit TRBD1. V was clipped by 4 bases and J by 5 bases; unmatched bases: 4. The CDR3 spans 13 residues. CDR1 and CDR2 (germline): SGHTA, FQGTGA. The CDR3 DNA sequence: TGTGCCAGCAGCTCCACAGGGGTGACTGAAGCTTTCTTT. Translated: CASSSTGVTEAFF.

Comment on this clone: Other DNA sequences from this sample encode an identical CDR3 as well. Here the CDR3 DNA reads TGTGCCAGCAGCCAAGCCCACCTACGCACAGATACGCAGTATTTT. As protein: CASSQAHLRTDTQYF. This sequence joins TRBV3-1 (or the pseudogene TRBV3-2) and TRBJ2-3; the D is unclear. Germline V CDR1 and CDR2: LGHDT, YNNKEL (reference sequence). The CDR3 is 15 amino acids. V lost 1 base and J lost 1, with 9 bases in between.

The V and J genes are TRBV11-3 and TRBJ2-5, with a tentative D call TRBD2 (5 bases). This CDR3 is 12 amino acids long. Trimming cost V 5 bases and J 2 bases, with 6 bases left between them. Germline CDR1 reads SGHNT; CDR2 reads YENEEA. The CDR3 protein is CASSPGQETQYF. Here the CDR3 DNA reads TGTGCCAGCAGCCCGGGACAAGAGACCCAGTACTTC.

The V call is TRBV24-1, the J call TRBJ2-4, with 14 bases aligning to TRBD2. CDR3 length: 15 residues. Germline V gene sequence: CDR1 KGHDR, CDR2 SFDVKD. Trimming cost V 9 bases and J 6 bases; bases outside gene matches: 6. CDR3 residues: CATGTSGRGGNIQYF. The CDR3 DNA sequence: TGTGCCACCGGGACTAGCGGGAGAGGAGGAAACATTCAGTACTTC.

V usage is TRBV11-3 and J usage is TRBJ2-7; perhaps TRBD2 as D (5 bases). The V end was cut by 5 bases, the J end by 4 bases, with 15 bases between. Germline V CDR1 and CDR2: SGHNT, YENEEA. The CDR3 covers 14 residues. CDR3 DNA: TGTGCCAGCAGCCGGACTCGGGCCGAATACGAGCAGTACGTC. Translating gives CASSRTRAEYEQYV.

V is TRBV28 and J is TRBJ2-5, with TRBD2 matching over 8 bases. The CDR3 runs 16 residues. J gave up 4 bases and V 2 bases, and 9 bases lay outside the gene matches. In germline, CDR1 is MDHEN, CDR2 SYDVKM. The DNA of the CDR3 is TGTGCCAGCAGTTTAATGGTAGCGGGAATCGGAGAGACCCAGTACTTC. This sequence encodes CASSLMVAGIGETQYF.

This clone was observed a handful of times. The chain links TRBV5-4 to TRBJ1-4; TRBD1 matches 8 bases. This CDR3 has 17 amino acids. Germline CDR1 reads SGHNT; CDR2 reads YYREEE (reference sequence). With 3 bases clipped from V and 7 bases from J, the junction kept 14 bases outside the gene matches. DNA for the CDR3: TGTGCCAGCAGCTCCCCTTCACCCGGGACAGGACCTGAAAAACTGTTTTTT. As protein: CASSSPSPGTGPEKLFF.

The chain couples TRBV28 to TRBJ2-2, with a weak D call TRBD2 (5 bases). Trimming cost V 6 bases and J 2 bases, with 13 bases left between them. The V gene's germline CDR1 is MDHEN and CDR2 SYDVKM. CDR3 length: 15 residues. The CDR3 region has the DNA TGTGCCAGCAGCCTCGGGATATTTAACACCGGGGAGCTGTTTTTT. It encodes CASSLGIFNTGELFF.

The chain is built from TRBV10-3 and TRBJ1-2; D perhaps matches TRBD1 (5 bases). In germline, CDR1 is ENHRY, CDR2 SYGVKD. Between the trimmed V and J ends, which lost 6 bases and 6 bases, there was a span of 11 bases. CDR3 size: 12 residues. The CDR3 DNA reads as TGTGCCATCAGCCAGGGTTGGGATGGCTACACCTTC. Translating it yields CAISQGWDGYTF.

V gene TRBV19 combines with J gene TRBJ2-1, with 13 positions matching TRBD2. Trimming took 7 bases from V and 8 from J; bases not matched to a gene: 5. The CDR3 length is 14 residues. Germline CDR1 reads LNHDA; CDR2 reads SQIVND (reference sequence). CDR3 protein: CASTRTSGSYEQFF. In DNA form, the CDR3 reads TGTGCCAGTACTAGGACTAGCGGGAGCTATGAGCAGTTCTTC.

In its sample, this clone was seen once. The V gene is TRBV27, the J gene TRBJ2-7; unclear D gene. CDR3 length: 14 residues. Per germline, CDR1 MNHEY and CDR2 SMNVEV (reference sequence). The V and J ends lost 0 bases and 2 bases respectively, with 8 bases between them. Written as DNA, the CDR3 is TGTGCCAGCAGTTTATCGTCAGATACCTACGAGCAGTACGTC. Protein product: CASSLSSDTYEQYV.

This clone was seen only once. The chain uses TRBV14 and TRBJ1-1; 7 nucleotides match TRBD1. The V gene's germline CDR1 is SGHDN and CDR2 FVKESK. The CDR3 length is 13 residues. V lost 1 base, J lost 11 bases, and 7 bases stayed unmatched. CDR3 DNA sequence: TGTGCCAGCAGCCAAGTAAGGGGGCGGGCGGCTTTCTTT. Encoded protein: CASSQVRGRAAFF.

The chain employs TRBV2 and TRBJ2-2; D remains ambiguous. Germline V gives CDR1 SNHLY, CDR2 FYNNEI. The CDR3 consists of 13 residues. Trimming left V 9 bases short and J 4 bases short, with 12 bases between. DNA of the CDR3: TGTGCCAGTTCCCTCACGGTCACCGGGGAGCTGTTTTTT. It codes for CASSLTVTGELFF.

V gene TRBV18 combines with J gene TRBJ1-2, with a tentative D call TRBD1 (6 bases). Germline assignment: CDR1 KGHSH and CDR2 LQKENI. The CDR3 sequence is 13 residues long. V lost 6 bases to trimming and J lost 6 bases, with 14 bases between them. DNA for the CDR3: TGTGCCAGCTCTCCCGAAGGGGGGGATGGCTACACCTTC. Translated: CASSPEGGDGYTF.

CDR3 region: CASSLGQGITEAFF. DNA for the CDR3: TGTGCCAGCAGCTTGGGACAGGGGATCACTGAAGCTTTCTTT. The chain couples TRBV5-4 to TRBJ1-1, with 8 bases matching TRBD1. CDR1 is SGHNT, CDR2 YYREEE, per germline (reference sequence). With V trimmed by 0 bases and J by 4 bases, 2 bases remained unmatched. The CDR3 contains 14 residues.